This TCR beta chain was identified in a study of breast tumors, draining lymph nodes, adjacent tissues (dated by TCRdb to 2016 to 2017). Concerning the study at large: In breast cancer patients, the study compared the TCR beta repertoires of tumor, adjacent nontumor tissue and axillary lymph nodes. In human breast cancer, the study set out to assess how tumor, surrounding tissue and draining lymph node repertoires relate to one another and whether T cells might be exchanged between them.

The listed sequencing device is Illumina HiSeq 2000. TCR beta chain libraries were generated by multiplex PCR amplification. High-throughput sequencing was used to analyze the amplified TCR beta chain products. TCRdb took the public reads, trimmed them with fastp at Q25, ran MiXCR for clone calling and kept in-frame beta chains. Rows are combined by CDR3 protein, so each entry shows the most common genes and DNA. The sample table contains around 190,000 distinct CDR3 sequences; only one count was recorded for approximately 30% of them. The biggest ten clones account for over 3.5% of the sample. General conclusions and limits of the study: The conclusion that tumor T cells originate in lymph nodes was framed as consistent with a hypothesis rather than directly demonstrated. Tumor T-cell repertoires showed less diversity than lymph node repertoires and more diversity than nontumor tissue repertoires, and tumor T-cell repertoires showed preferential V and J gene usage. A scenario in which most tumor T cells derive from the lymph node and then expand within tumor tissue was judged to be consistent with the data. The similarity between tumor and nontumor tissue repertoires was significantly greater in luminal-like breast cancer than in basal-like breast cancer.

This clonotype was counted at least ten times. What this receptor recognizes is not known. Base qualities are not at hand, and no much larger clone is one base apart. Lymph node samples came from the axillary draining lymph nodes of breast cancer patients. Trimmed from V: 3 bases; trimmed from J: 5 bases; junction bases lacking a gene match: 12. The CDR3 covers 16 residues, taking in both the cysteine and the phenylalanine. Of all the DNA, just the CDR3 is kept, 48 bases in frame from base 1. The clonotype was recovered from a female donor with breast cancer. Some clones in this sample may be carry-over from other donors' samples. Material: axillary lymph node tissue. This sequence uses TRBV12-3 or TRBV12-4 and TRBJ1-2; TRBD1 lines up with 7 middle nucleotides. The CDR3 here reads CASSFGTEVMGYGYTF. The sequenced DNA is TGTGCCAGCAGTTTTGGGACAGAGGTGATGGGATATGGCTACACCTTC.